This TCR beta chain was identified in a study of regulatory T cells in long-lasting Graves disease. Notes on the study in general: Analyses excluded thyroid tissue, covering peripheral blood alone. Among samples with persistent disease, TRBV28, TRBJ1-2 and TRBJ2-5 were favored.

The sample's time point: newly diagnosed GD, antithyroid drugs for less than 3 months. From PBMCs, RNA was extracted and then used to make the TCR library. Combining iRepertoire HTBI primers with Arm-PCR of CDR3 regions, the authors built TCR beta libraries. Via MiXCR, TCRdb re-called the multiplex PCR reads, giving one row per CDR3 protein. The table shows fewer than 650,000 distinct CDR3 sequences, with about 15% occurring only once. This clonotype was recorded at least ten times. The target antigen is unknown. The V end lost 6 bases, the J end lost 0 bases, and 11 bases lay between the germline ends. Germline V CDR1 and CDR2: SNHLY, FYNNEI. This CDR3 comprises 14 residues. The data also belong to a second study, concerning T cells in Graves' hyperthyroidism and ophthalmopathy. From that paper: Diagnoses were made from clinical symptoms, serum measures (thyroxine and TRAb), thyroid ultrasound and orbital computed tomography.

The source was peripheral blood mononuclear cells (PBMCs), collected at new diagnosis, from a patient treated with antithyroid drugs. This sequence was found in a woman under 40 with Graves disease. The chain carries TRBV2 and TRBJ1-1; the D is unclear. In nucleotides, the CDR3 is TGTGCCAGCAGACTTCGGGGTCTGAACACTGAAGCTTTCTTT. This codes for CASRLRGLNTEAFF.